The source of this T cell receptor beta chain is a study of blood T cell repertoires in COVID-19. This table comes from immunoSEQ multiplex PCR, and its TCRdb copy is limited to in-frame clones, with some not included. The sample lists fewer than 450,000 clones, roughly 87% occurring once. Cohort allocation depended upon clinical history that participants reported. CDR3 length: 12 residues. Germline assignment: CDR1 MDHEN and CDR2 SYDVKM. Trimming pared 8 bases from V and 3 bases from J, leaving 9 bases between. Sequenced sample: PBMCs or T cells enriched from blood (not recorded which). The source of this sequence is a woman in her 30s who had recovered from COVID-19. The rearrangement uses TRBV28 and TRBJ2-3; D may be TRBD1 (5 bases). This chain's CDR3 is CASGRGTDTQYF. The CDR3, as DNA: TGTGCCAGCGGTAGGGGTACAGATACGCAGTATTTT.